This T cell receptor beta chain came from a study of molecular identifiers for immune sequencing clone quantification. Each CDR3 protein gets one entry after TCRdb re-called the PCR reads with MiXCR. The sample records around 460,000 distinct CDR3 sequences, roughly 24% being singletons. V was trimmed by 2 bases and J by 6 bases, leaving 21 bases between them. CDR3 length equals 17 residues. Germline V gives CDR1 MNHEY, CDR2 SVGEGT. This clonotype was seen a handful of times. This sequence was found in a human donor in good health. Some libraries in this study had Jurkat cell RNA spiked in. The material sequenced was naive CD8+ T cells from blood, with Jurkat cell RNA spiked in. Indicated subset: FACS-sorted CD8+CD4-CCR7+CD45RA+ naive T cells. The rearrangement uses TRBV6-2 or TRBV6-3 and TRBJ2-3; a possible D gene is TRBD1 (5 bases). The CDR3 region is CASSYAHSRVDGDTQYF. In DNA, the CDR3 is TGTGCCAGCAGTTACGCCCATTCCAGGGTGGACGGGGATACGCAGTATTTT.